This T cell receptor (beta chain) is from a study of cytomegalovirus exposure and HLA in healthy donors. The donors were members of the validation cohort, which comprised 90 to 150 subjects and was separate from the first cohort of 600 to 850 subjects. The repertoire was sequenced with immunoSEQ multiplex PCR; TCRdb's copy has only in-frame clones and lacks some. Of more than 85,000 clones in the sample, about 92% were seen once. V was pared by 5 bases and J by 10 bases, with 6 bases of the junction left unmatched. From germline, CDR1 is MNHNS and CDR2 SASEGT. The CDR3 runs to 14 residues. About this clone: The antigen remains undetermined.

The study's findings and limits: Generally TCR sequences proved uncommon, though certain public TCRs appeared in numerous donors. The study listed under 200 cytomegalovirus-associated TCR beta chains. CMV antigen specificity of a few CMV-associated chains was confirmed in vitro.

The specimen sequenced was PBMCs. This TCR derives from a woman under 30 in good health and CMV-seronegative. The rearrangement joins TRBV6-1 to TRBJ1-6, with TRBD1 identical over 9 bases. CDR3 nucleotides: TGTGCCAGCAGTCTACAGGGGGCCGAATCACCCCTCCACTTT. It is translated as CASSLQGAESPLHF.